A selection of T cell receptor beta chains follows, all from one sample in a study of spatial heterogeneity in lung cancer. TCRdb called the 5' RACE reads again in MiXCR, with one record for every CDR3 protein. The sample contains about 48,000 distinct CDR3 sequences, approximately 5% of which appear only once. Specimen: PBMCs, collected at surgery. These receptors originate from a male donor with early-stage non-small cell lung cancer. The CDR3 runs from the conserved cysteine through the conserved F or W. Each record gives: clone size, J gene, V gene, D gene, CDR3 protein, CDR3 DNA. A D gene is named only where the DNA matches it firmly. Part of the rows lack a size; the others show once, few, many or a class for expanded clones.

many | TRBJ2-7 | TRBV20-1 | . | CSASGPQAYEQYF | TGCAGTGCTAGTGGCCCACAAGCCTACGAGCAGTACTTC
many | TRBJ2-2 | TRBV20-1 | . | CSARVQRGTGELFF | TGCAGTGCTAGGGTCCAAAGGGGCACCGGGGAGCTGTTTTTT
many | TRBJ2-3 | TRBV5-1 | TRBD2 | CASSLSSGASSTDTQYF | TGCGCCAGCAGCTTGAGTAGCGGGGCCTCTAGCACAGATACGCAGTATTTT
many | TRBJ2-7 | TRBV30 | . | CAWSGRRQAPYEQYF | TGTGCCTGGAGTGGAAGAAGACAGGCTCCCTACGAGCAGTACTTC
many | TRBJ2-5 | TRBV20-1 | . | CSASRQDQETQYF | TGCAGTGCTAGCCGGCAGGACCAAGAGACCCAGTACTTC
many | TRBJ2-1 | TRBV7-9 | TRBD2 | CASSSRTSVLTGNEQFF | TGTGCCAGCAGCTCCAGGACTAGCGTCTTAACTGGGAATGAGCAGTTCTTC
many | TRBJ2-1 | TRBV7-2 | . | CASSLDGFIGGRGMIYNEQFF | TGTGCCAGCAGCTTAGACGGCTTCATAGGAGGGAGGGGGATGATCTACAATGAGCAGTTCTTC
many | TRBJ2-7 | TRBV11-2 | TRBD1 | CASSLGQGNSYEQYF | TGTGCCAGCAGCTTAGGACAGGGGAACTCCTACGAGCAGTACTTC
many | TRBJ2-7 | TRBV7-9 | . | CASSSTVNEQYF | TGTGCCAGCAGCTCTACAGTAAACGAGCAGTACTTC
many | TRBJ1-2 | TRBV20-1 | TRBD1 | CSAPPGQTGGYTF | TGCAGTGCTCCCCCGGGACAGACGGGTGGCTACACCTTC
many | TRBJ2-6 | TRBV20-1 | . | CSAREGSSGANVLTF | TGCAGTGCTAGGGAGGGGTCCTCTGGGGCCAACGTCCTGACTTTC
many | TRBJ1-6 | TRBV7-2 | TRBD1 | CASSSGQGTSPLHF | TGTGCCAGCAGCTCAGGACAGGGGACCTCACCCCTCCACTTT
. | TRBJ2-3 | TRBV20-1 | TRBD2 | CSASHGRRTDTQYF | TGCAGTGCTAGTCACGGGAGGCGGACAGATACGCAGTATTTT
few | TRBJ2-4 | TRBV7-8 | TRBD2 | CASSSGTSGNIQYF | TGTGCCAGCAGTTCCGGGACTAGCGGTAACATTCAGTACTTC
. | TRBJ2-7 | TRBV20-1 | . | CSAREADAPYEQYF | TGCAGTGCTAGAGAAGCGGATGCCCCCTACGAGCAGTACTTC
. | TRBJ2-4 | TRBV12-3/TRBV12-4 | TRBD2 | CASSSSGSGKNIQYF | TGTGCCAGCAGTTCAAGCGGGAGCGGCAAAAACATTCAGTACTTC
many | TRBJ1-6 | TRBV12-3/TRBV12-4 | . | CASSLAGVTSPLHF | TGTGCCAGCAGTTTAGCAGGGGTGACTTCACCCCTCCACTTT
many | TRBJ2-4 | TRBV5-4 | . | CASSLGTAKNIQYF | TGTGCCAGCAGCTTGGGAACGGCCAAAAACATTCAGTACTTC
. | TRBJ2-5 | TRBV3-1 | . | CASSQVTGDGETQYF | TGTGCCAGCAGCCAAGTTACGGGAGACGGAGAGACCCAGTACTTC
few | TRBJ2-7 | TRBV18 | TRBD2 | CASSPPGGFSYEQYF | TGTGCCAGCTCACCCCCGGGGGGTTTCTCCTACGAGCAGTACTTC
many | TRBJ2-7 | TRBV28 | . | CASSFSRGYEQYF | TGTGCCAGCAGTTTCAGCAGGGGCTACGAGCAGTACTTC
many | TRBJ2-1 | TRBV20-1 | TRBD2 | CSAPGTSGSNEQFF | TGCAGTGCCCCCGGGACTAGCGGGAGCAATGAGCAGTTCTTC
many | TRBJ1-4 | TRBV6-6 | . | CATRENEKLFF | TGTGCCACCAGGGAGAATGAAAAACTGTTTTTT
many | TRBJ1-2 | TRBV29-1 | . | CSVEEDEGIYGYTF | TGCAGCGTTGAAGAGGATGAGGGAATCTATGGCTACACCTTC
many | TRBJ1-3 | TRBV5-1 | TRBD1 | CASSPRTGAGNTIYF | TGCGCCAGCAGCCCCAGGACAGGGGCCGGAAACACCATATATTTT
many | TRBJ1-5 | TRBV2 | . | CASSESGYSNQPQHF | TGTGCCAGCAGTGAGTCTGGTTATAGCAATCAGCCCCAGCATTTT
few | TRBJ2-7 | TRBV5-1 | TRBD2 | CASSPSPSSGEGYEQYF | TGCGCCAGCAGCCCTAGCCCCTCTAGCGGGGAGGGCTACGAGCAGTACTTC
many | TRBJ2-2 | TRBV7-9 | . | CASRSQGPGELFF | TGTGCCAGCAGATCCCAAGGGCCCGGGGAGCTGTTTTTT
many | TRBJ2-5 | TRBV20-1 | . | CSARGQGVTQYF | TGCAGTGCTAGAGGTCAGGGAGTGACCCAGTACTTC
few | TRBJ2-5 | TRBV28 | TRBD2 | CASSRSSGFQETQYF | TGTGCCAGCAGTCGATCTAGCGGCTTTCAAGAGACCCAGTACTTC
many | TRBJ2-2 | TRBV12-3/TRBV12-4 | TRBD1 | CASSEQRTGWNTGELFF | TGTGCCAGCAGTGAGCAACGGACAGGCTGGAACACCGGGGAGCTGTTTTTT
many | TRBJ1-4 | TRBV20-1 | . | CSARAGDGNEKLFF | TGCAGTGCTAGAGCGGGGGACGGGAATGAAAAACTGTTTTTT
few | TRBJ2-5 | TRBV19 | TRBD2 | CASSIGDYQEETQYF | TGTGCCAGTAGTATAGGGGACTATCAGGAAGAGACCCAGTACTTC
many | TRBJ2-7 | TRBV9 | . | CASSPPGLSYEQYF | TGTGCCAGCAGCCCCCCGGGATTATCCTACGAGCAGTACTTC
few | TRBJ2-7 | TRBV7-2 | TRBD1 | CASSTGQGSLSYEQYF | TGTGCCAGCAGCACCGGACAGGGGTCCCTCTCCTACGAGCAGTACTTC
many | TRBJ2-4 | TRBV2 | . | CASQQGNIQYF | TGTGCCAGCCAGCAGGGGAACATTCAGTACTTC
many | TRBJ2-3 | TRBV5-8 | TRBD1 | CASSKDRQRGRDTQYF | TGTGCCAGCAGCAAGGACAGGCAAAGGGGGAGAGATACGCAGTATTTT
few | TRBJ2-3 | TRBV7-2 | TRBD1 | CASSQSTWTGGTDTQYF | TGTGCCAGCAGCCAAAGTACTTGGACAGGGGGAACAGATACGCAGTATTTT
many | TRBJ2-1 | TRBV29-1 | TRBD2 | CSVRTSGINNEQFF | TGCAGCGTCCGGACTAGCGGGATTAACAATGAGCAGTTCTTC
many | TRBJ1-5 | TRBV20-1 | . | CSAPRGSLGDQPQHF | TGCAGTGCTCCCCGCGGCTCCCTCGGGGATCAGCCCCAGCATTTT
many | TRBJ1-4 | TRBV29-1 | TRBD1 | CSVGPGQGVEKLFF | TGCAGCGTTGGCCCGGGACAGGGAGTCGAAAAACTGTTTTTT
many | TRBJ2-7 | TRBV5-1 | . | CASSLDPTGYEQYF | TGCGCCAGCAGCTTGGACCCGACAGGTTACGAGCAGTACTTC
many | TRBJ2-7 | TRBV5-1 | . | CASSLELNWGDPYEQYF | TGCGCCAGCAGCTTGGAACTAAACTGGGGCGACCCTTACGAGCAGTACTTC
few | TRBJ2-5 | TRBV5-1 | . | CASSFQTQETQYF | TGCGCCAGCAGCTTCCAGACCCAAGAGACCCAGTACTTC
few | TRBJ2-1 | TRBV5-1 | TRBD2 | CASRGTSGTYNEQFF | TGCGCCAGCAGGGGGACTAGCGGGACCTACAATGAGCAGTTCTTC
many | TRBJ2-2 | TRBV3-1 | TRBD2 | CASSQAAGAAGELFF | TGTGCCAGCAGCCAAGCAGCGGGAGCGGCCGGGGAGCTGTTTTTT